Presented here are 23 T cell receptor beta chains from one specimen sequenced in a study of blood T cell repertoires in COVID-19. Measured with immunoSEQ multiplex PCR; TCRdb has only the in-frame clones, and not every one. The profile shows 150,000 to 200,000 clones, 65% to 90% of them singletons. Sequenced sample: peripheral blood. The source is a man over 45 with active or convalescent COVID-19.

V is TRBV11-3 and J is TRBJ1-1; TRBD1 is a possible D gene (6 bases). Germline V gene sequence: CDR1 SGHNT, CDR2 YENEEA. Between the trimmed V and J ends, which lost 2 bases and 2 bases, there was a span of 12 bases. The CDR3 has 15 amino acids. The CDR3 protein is CASSLNRDSNTEAFF. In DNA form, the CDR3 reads TGTGCCAGCAGCTTAAACAGGGATTCAAACACTGAAGCTTTCTTT.

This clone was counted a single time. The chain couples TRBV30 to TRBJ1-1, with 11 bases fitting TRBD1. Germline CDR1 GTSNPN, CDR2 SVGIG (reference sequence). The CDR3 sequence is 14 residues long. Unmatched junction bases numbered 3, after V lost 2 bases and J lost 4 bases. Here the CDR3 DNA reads TGTGCCTGGAGTCCCGGGACAGGGGGCACTGAAGCTTTCTTT. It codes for CAWSPGTGGTEAFF.

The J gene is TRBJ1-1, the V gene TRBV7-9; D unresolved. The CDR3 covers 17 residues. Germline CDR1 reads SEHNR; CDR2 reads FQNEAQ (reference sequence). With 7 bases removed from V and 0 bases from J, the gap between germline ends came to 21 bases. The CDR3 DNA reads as TGTGCCAGCAACCTCGCGCGAAGTCACCTTATGAACACTGAAGCTTTCTTT. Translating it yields CASNLARSHLMNTEAFF.

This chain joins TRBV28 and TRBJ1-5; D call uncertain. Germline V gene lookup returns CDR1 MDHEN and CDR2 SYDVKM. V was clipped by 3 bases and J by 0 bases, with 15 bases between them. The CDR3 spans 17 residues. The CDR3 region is CASSFSQSGYSNQPQHF. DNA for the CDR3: TGTGCCAGCAGTTTTAGCCAGAGTGGGTATAGCAATCAGCCCCAGCATTTT.

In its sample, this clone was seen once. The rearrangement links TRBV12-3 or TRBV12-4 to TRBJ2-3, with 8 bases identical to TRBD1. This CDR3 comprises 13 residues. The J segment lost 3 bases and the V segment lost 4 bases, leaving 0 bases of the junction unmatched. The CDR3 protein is CASSWTGTDTQYF. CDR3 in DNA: TGTGCCAGCAGTTGGACAGGGACAGATACGCAGTATTTT.

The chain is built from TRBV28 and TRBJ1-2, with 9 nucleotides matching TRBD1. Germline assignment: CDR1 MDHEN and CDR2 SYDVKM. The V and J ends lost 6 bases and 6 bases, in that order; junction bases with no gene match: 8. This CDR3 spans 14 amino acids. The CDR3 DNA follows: TGTGCCAGCAGCATTAACAGGGGGCGGAATGGCTACACCTTC. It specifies CASSINRGRNGYTF.

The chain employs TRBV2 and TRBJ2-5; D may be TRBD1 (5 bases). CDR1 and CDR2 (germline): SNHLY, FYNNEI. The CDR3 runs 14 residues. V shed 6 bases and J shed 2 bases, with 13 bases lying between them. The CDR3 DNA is TGTGCCAGCAGCTGGGGCAGAGGACAAGAGACCCAGTACTTC. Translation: CASSWGRGQETQYF.

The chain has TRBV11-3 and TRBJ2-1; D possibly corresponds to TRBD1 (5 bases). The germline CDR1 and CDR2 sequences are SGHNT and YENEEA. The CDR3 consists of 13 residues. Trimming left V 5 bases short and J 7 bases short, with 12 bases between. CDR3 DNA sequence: TGTGCCAGCAGCGGGCAGGCAGGGAATGAGCAGTTCTTC. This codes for CASSGQAGNEQFF.

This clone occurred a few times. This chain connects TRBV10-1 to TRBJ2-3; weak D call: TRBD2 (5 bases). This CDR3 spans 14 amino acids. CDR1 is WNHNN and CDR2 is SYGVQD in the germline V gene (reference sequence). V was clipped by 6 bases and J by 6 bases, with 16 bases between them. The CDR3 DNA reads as TGCGCCAGCAGCGGTAGCGCGAGGCCGGATACGCAGTATTTT. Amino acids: CASSGSARPDTQYF.

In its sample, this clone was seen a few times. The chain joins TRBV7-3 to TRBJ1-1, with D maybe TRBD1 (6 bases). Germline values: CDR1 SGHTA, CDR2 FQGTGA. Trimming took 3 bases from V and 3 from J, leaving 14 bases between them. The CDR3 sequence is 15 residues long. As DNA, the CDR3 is TGTGCCAGCAGCTTGGGGGCAGGGGTTGACACTGAAGCTTTCTTT. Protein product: CASSLGAGVDTEAFF.

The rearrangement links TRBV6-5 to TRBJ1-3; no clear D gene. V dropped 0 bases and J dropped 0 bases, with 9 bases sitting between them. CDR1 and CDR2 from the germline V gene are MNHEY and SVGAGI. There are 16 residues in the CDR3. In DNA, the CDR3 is TGTGCCAGCAGTTACTCGAACAGCCGCTCTGGAAACACCATATATTTT. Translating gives CASSYSNSRSGNTIYF.

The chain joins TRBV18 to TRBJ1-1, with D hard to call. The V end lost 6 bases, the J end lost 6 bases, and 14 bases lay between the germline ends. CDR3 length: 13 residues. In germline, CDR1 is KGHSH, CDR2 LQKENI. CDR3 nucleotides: TGTGCCAGCTCCCCCCCCGGTCTGCCTGAAGCTTTCTTT. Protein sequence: CASSPPGLPEAFF.

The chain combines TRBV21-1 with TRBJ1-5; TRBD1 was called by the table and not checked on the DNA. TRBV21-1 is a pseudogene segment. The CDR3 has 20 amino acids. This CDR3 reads CASSKERQRQGSWRNQPQHF. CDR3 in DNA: TGTGCCAGCAGCAAAGAGAGGCAGAGACAGGGGAGTTGGCGCAATCAGCCCCAGCATTTT.

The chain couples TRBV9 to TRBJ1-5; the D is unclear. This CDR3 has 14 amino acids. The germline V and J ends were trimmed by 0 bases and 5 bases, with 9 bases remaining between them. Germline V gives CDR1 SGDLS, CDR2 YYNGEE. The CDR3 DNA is TGTGCCAGCAGCGTAGAAGTCGGAGATCAGCCCCAGCATTTT. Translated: CASSVEVGDQPQHF.

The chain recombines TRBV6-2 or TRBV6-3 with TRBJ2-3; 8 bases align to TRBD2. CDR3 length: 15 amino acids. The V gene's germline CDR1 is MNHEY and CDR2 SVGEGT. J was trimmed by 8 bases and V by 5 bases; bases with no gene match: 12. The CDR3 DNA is TGTGCCAGCAGTACGCGGGGGGTTAATTTGGGTACGCAGTATTTT. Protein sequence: CASSTRGVNLGTQYF.

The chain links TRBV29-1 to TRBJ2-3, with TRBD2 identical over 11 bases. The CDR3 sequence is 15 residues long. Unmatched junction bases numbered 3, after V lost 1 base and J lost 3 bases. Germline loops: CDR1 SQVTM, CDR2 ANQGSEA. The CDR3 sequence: CSVEGRLAGTDTQYF. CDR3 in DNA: TGCAGCGTTGAAGGCCGACTAGCGGGGACAGATACGCAGTATTTT.

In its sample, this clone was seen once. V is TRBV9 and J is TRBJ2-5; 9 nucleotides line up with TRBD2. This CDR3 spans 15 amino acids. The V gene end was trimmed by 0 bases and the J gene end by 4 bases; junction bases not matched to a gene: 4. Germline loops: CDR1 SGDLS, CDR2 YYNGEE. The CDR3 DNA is TGTGCCAGCAGCGTAGGCCTAGCGGGGATAGAGACCCAGTACTTC. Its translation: CASSVGLAGIETQYF.

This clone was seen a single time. The CDR3 DNA reads TGTGCCAGTAGTAATTTGAGGGCTGGGACAATGAACACTGAAGCTTTCTTT. It is translated as CASSNLRAGTMNTEAFF. The genes are TRBV19 and TRBJ1-1, with a tentative D call TRBD1 (6 bases). The CDR3 has 17 amino acids. V shed 4 bases and J shed 0 bases, with 18 bases lying between them. Germline V gene lookup returns CDR1 LNHDA and CDR2 SQIVND (reference sequence).

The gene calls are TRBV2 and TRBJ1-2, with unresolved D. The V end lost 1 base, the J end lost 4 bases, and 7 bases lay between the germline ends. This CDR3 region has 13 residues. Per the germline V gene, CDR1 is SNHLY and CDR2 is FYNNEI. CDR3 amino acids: CASSEEYSYGYTF. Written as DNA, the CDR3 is TGTGCCAGCAGTGAAGAGTATAGCTATGGCTACACCTTC.

CDR3 region: CASSTRQALLGEAFF. The DNA for the CDR3 is TGTGCCAGTAGTACCCGACAGGCCCTCCTGGGTGAAGCTTTCTTT. V is TRBV19 and J is TRBJ1-1; tentatively, D is TRBD1 (6 bases). V was shortened by 4 bases and J by 7 bases, with 19 bases between the two germline ends. The CDR3 spans 15 residues. Germline loops: CDR1 LNHDA, CDR2 SQIVND (reference sequence).

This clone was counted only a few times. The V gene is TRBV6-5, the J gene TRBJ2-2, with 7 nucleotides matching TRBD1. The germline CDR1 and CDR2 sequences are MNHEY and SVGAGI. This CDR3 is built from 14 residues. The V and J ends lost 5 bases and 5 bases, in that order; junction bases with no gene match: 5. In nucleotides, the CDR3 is TGTGCCAGCAGTAGACAGGGCGCTACCGGGGAGCTGTTTTTT. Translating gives CASSRQGATGELFF.

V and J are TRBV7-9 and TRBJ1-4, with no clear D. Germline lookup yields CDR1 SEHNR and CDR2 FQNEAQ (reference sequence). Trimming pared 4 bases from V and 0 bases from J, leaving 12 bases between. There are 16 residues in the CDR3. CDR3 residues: CASSYKGGTTNEKLFF. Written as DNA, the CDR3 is TGTGCCAGCAGCTATAAGGGAGGGACAACTAATGAAAAACTGTTTTTT. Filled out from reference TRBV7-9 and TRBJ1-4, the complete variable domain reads DTGVSQNPRHKITKRGQNVTFRCDPISEHNRLYWYRQTLGQGPEFLTYFQNEAQLEKSRLLSDRFSAERPKGSFSTLEIQRTEQGDSAMYLCASSYKGGTTNEKLFFGSGTQLSVL.

The CDR3 region has the DNA TGTGCCAGCAGCCACTCAGGGGTTGATGGCTACACCTTC. Translated: CASSHSGVDGYTF. The chain recombines TRBV3-1 (or the pseudogene TRBV3-2) with TRBJ1-2, with D perhaps TRBD1 (6 bases). The germline V and J ends were trimmed by 3 bases and 6 bases, with 11 bases remaining between them. Germline loops: CDR1 LGHDT, CDR2 YNNKEL (reference sequence). The CDR3 length is 13 residues.